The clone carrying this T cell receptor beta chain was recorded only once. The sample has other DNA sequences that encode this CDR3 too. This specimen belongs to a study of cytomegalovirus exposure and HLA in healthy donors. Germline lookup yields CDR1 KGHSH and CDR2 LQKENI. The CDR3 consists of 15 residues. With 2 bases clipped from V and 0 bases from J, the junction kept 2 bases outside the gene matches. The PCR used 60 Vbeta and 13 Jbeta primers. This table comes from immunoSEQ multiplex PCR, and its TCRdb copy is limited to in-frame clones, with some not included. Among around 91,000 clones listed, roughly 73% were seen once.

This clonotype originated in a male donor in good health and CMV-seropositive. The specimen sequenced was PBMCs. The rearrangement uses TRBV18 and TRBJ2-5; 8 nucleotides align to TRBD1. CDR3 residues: CASSPRTGNQETQYF. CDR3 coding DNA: TGTGCCAGCTCACCAAGGACAGGGAACCAAGAGACCCAGTACTTC.